This paragraph covers one TCR beta chain sequence. Its antigen is still unknown. Sequencing templates came from extracted RNA that was reverse transcribed into cDNA. The protocol was immunoSEQ multiplex PCR, while the TCRdb copy is restricted to in-frame clones and leaves out a portion. The sample holds 80,000 to 95,000 clones; about 44% are singletons and the top ten take less than 20%. CDR3 length: 16 residues. V was clipped by 0 bases and J by 0 bases, with 12 bases between them. Per germline, CDR1 MNHEY and CDR2 SMNVEV (reference sequence). The data were obtained in a study of CD8+ T cells in alopecia areata. Study findings and constraints: Many of the expanded lesional clones endured in scalp and blood while on tofacitinib.

Treatment reported: oral pan-JAK inhibitor, 5-10 mg twice daily. The receptor's source is a human donor with alopecia areata. The chain joins TRBV27 to TRBJ2-7; D might be TRBD1 or TRBD2, each matching 5 bases. Sequenced here: CD8+ T cells sorted from blood, sampled at week 24, from a patient treated with tofacitinib. As DNA, the CDR3 is TGTGCCAGCAGTTTATCAGGGACCCCAAGCTCCTACGAGCAGTACTTC. Translated: CASSLSGTPSSYEQYF.